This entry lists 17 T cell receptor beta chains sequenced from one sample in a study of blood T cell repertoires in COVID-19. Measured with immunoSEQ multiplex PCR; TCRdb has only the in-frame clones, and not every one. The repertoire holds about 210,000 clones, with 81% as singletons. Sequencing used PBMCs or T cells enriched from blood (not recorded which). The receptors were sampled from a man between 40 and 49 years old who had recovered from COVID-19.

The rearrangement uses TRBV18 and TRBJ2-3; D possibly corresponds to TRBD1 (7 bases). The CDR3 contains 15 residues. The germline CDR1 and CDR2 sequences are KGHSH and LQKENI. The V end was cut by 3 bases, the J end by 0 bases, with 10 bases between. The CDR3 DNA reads TGTGCCAGCTCACCGGCAGGGGGGAGCACAGATACGCAGTATTTT. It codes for CASSPAGGSTDTQYF.

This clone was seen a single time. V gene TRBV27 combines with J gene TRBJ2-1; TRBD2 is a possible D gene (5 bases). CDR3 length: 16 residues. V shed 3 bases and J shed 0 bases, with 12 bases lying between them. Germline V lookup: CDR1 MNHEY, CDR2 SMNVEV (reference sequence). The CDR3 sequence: CASSFTGLGSYNEQFF. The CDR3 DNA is TGTGCCAGCAGTTTTACGGGGTTAGGCTCCTACAATGAGCAGTTCTTC.

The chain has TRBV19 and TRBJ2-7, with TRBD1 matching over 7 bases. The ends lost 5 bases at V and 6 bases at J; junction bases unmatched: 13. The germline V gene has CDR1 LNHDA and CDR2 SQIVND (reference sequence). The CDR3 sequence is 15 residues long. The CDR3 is CASSAQRGRFSEQYF. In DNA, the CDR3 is TGTGCCAGTAGTGCTCAAAGGGGGCGATTTAGCGAGCAGTACTTC.

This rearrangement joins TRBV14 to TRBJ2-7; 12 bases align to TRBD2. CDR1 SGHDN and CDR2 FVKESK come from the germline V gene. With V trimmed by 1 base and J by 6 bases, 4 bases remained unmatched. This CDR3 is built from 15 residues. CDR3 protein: CASSQGLAGVFEQYF. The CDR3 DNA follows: TGTGCCAGCAGCCAAGGACTAGCGGGAGTTTTCGAGCAGTACTTC.

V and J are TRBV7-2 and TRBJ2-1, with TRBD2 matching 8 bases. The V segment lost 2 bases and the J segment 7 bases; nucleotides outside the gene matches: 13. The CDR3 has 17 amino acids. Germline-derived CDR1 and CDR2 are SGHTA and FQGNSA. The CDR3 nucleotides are TGTGCCAGCAGCTTAAGAGGGCGGGAGGCCGGGCGAAATGAGCAGTTCTTC. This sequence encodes CASSLRGREAGRNEQFF.

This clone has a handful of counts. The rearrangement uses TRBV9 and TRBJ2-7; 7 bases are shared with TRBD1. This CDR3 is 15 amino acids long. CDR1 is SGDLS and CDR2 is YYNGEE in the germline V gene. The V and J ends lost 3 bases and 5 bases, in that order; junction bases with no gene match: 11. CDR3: CASSARQGSADEQYF. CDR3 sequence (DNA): TGTGCCAGCAGCGCCCGACAGGGTTCGGCGGACGAGCAGTACTTC.

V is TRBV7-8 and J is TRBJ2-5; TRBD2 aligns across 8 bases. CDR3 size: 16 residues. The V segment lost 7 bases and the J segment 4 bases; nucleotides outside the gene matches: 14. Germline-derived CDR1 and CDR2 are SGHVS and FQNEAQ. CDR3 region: CASTKLGSSGGETQYF. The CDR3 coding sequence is TGTGCCAGCACCAAACTAGGGAGCAGCGGGGGAGAGACCCAGTACTTC.

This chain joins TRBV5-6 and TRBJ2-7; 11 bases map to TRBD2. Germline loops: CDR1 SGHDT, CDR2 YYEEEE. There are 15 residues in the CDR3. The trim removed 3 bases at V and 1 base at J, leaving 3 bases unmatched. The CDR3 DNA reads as TGTGCCAGCAGCTCCACTAGCGGGAGATCCTACGAGCAGTACTTC. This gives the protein CASSSTSGRSYEQYF.

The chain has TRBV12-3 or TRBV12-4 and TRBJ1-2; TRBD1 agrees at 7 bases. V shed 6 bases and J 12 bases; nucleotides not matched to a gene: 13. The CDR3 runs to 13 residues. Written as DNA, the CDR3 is TGTGCCAGCAGACGTCTCGGACAGGTCATCCACACCTTC. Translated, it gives CASRRLGQVIHTF.

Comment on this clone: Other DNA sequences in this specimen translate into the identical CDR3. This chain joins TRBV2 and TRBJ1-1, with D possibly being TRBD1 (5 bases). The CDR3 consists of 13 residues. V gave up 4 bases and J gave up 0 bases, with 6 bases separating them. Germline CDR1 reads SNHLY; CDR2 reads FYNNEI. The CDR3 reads CASSGQLNTEAFF. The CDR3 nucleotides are TGTGCCAGCAGTGGACAGCTGAACACTGAAGCTTTCTTT.

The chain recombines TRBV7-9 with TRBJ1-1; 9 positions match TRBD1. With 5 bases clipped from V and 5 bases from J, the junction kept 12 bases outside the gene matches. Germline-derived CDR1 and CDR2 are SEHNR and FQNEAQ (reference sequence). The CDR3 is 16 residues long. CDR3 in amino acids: CASSLYGTGYRTEAFF. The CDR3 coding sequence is TGTGCCAGCAGCCTATATGGGACAGGGTATAGGACTGAAGCTTTCTTT.

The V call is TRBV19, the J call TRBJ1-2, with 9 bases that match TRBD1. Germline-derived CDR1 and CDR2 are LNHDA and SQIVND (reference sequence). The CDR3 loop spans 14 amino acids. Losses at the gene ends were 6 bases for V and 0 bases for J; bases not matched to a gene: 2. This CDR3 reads CASRRQGANYGYTF. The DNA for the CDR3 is TGTGCCAGTAGAAGACAGGGGGCTAACTATGGCTACACCTTC.

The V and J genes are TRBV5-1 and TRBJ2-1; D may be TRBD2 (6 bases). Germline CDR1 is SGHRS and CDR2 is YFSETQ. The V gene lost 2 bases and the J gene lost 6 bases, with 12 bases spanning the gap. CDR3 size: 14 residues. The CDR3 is CASSFGGSGNEQFF. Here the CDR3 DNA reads TGCGCCAGCAGCTTCGGGGGAAGCGGCAATGAGCAGTTCTTC. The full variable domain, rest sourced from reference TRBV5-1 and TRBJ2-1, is KAGVTQTPRYLIKTRGQQVTLSCSPISGHRSVSWYQQTPGQGLQFLFEYFSETQRNKGNFPGRFSGRQFSNSRSEMNVSTLELGDSALYLCASSFGGSGNEQFFGPGTRLTVL.

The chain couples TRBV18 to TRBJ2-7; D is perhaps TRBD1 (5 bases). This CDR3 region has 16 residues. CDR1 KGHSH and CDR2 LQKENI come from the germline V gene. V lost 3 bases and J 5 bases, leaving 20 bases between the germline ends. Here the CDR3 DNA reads TGTGCCAGCTCACCGAAGCTGGGCAGGGCACGGGACGAGCAGTACTTC. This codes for CASSPKLGRARDEQYF.

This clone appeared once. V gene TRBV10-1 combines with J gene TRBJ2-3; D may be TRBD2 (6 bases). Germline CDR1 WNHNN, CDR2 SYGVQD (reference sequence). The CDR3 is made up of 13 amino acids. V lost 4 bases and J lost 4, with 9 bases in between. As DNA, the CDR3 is TGCGCCAGCAGTGGGGCTAGCGCAGATACGCAGTATTTT. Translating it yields CASSGASADTQYF.

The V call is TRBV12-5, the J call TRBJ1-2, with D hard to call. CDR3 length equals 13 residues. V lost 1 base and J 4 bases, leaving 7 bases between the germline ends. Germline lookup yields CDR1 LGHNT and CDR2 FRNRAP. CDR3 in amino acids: CASGLGRFYGYTF. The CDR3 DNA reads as TGTGCTAGTGGTTTGGGCAGATTCTATGGCTACACCTTC.

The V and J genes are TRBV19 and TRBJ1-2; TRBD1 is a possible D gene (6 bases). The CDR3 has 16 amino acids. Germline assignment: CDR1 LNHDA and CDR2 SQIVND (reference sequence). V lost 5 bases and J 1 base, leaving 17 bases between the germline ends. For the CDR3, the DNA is TGTGCCAGTAGTCGGGACAAGGTCACTAGTAACTATGGCTACACCTTC. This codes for CASSRDKVTSNYGYTF.